This record covers a single T cell receptor beta chain. TCRdb keeps only in-frame clones here, not all; method: immunoSEQ multiplex PCR. The sample has around 28,000 clones, around 90% seen once; the top ten hold 0.45% to 0.7%. The sample originates from a study of T cell changes during pregnancy in multiple sclerosis. The length of the CDR3 is 11 residues. CDR1 is SNHLY, CDR2 FYNNEI, per germline. V lost 5 bases, J lost 3 bases, and 4 bases lay in between. The receptor was isolated from a female donor in good health, enrolled as a control in a pregnancy study. The material was CD4+ T cells from peripheral blood mononuclear cells, obtained in the first trimester of pregnancy. The chain joins TRBV2 to TRBJ2-5; D ambiguous. The CDR3 DNA sequence: TGTGCCAGCAGTCCAAAAGAGACCCAGTACTTC. As protein: CASSPKETQYF.